Here is one T cell receptor (beta chain) with its context. The antigen remains unidentified. This sample is drawn from a study of lymphopenia after photon versus proton radiotherapy. Whole-study results and caveats: After the lymphocyte nadir, photon-treated repertoires showed oligoclonal expansion, especially of CD8+ Temra cells. Photon-treated patients lost naive T cells and TCR diversity; proton-treated stayed stable. A bigger post-nadir fall in TCR diversity correlated inversely with survival time in deceased patients. Authors raise, but do not show, better survival with proton therapy.

This CDR3 has 16 amino acids. The germline V gene encodes CDR1 MNHNS and CDR2 SASEGT. Trimming at V came to 0 bases and at J to 4 bases, leaving 7 bases not matched to a gene. This table comes from immunoSEQ multiplex PCR, and its TCRdb copy is limited to in-frame clones, with some not included. Of about 39,000 clones listed, 80% to 95% were seen once; the top ten hold 13% to 15%. The specimen was peripheral blood, collected from a patient treated with photon-based radiotherapy. The chain employs TRBV6-1 and TRBJ2-7; 9 bases line up with TRBD2. The receptor's source is a man between 60 and 75 years old with cholangiocarcinoma. The CDR3 region is CASSEALSGSYYEQYF. The CDR3 region has the DNA TGTGCCAGCAGTGAAGCGCTTAGCGGGAGTTATTACGAGCAGTACTTC.